The rows below give T cell receptor beta chains drawn from one sample of a study of T-cell memory formation after mild COVID-19. TCRdb redid the calling of the 5' RACE reads with MiXCR, one entry per CDR3 protein. This sample has under 400,000 distinct CDR3 sequences, with around a fifth found just once. The sequencing input was PBMCs or a T cell subset sorted from them (not recorded which). The receptor source for this set is an adult woman who had mild COVID-19 (a few samples of this study predate the infection). Cell type and time point are not known. The CDR3 runs from the conserved cysteine through the conserved F or W. Each record gives: clone size, J gene, D gene, V gene, CDR3 protein, CDR3 DNA. D genes are given only for firm matches. Size is omitted from some rows. Given values are once, few, many or a class for expanded clones.

>few|TRBJ2-1|TRBD2|TRBV2
CASSEVGKLALSYNEQFF
TGTGCCAGCAGTGAAGTGGGGAAACTAGCGCTATCTTACAATGAGCAGTTCTTC
>few|TRBJ2-7|NA|TRBV7-9
CASSLAGRIGEQYF
TGTGCCAGCAGCTTAGCGGGGAGAATAGGCGAGCAGTACTTC
>few|TRBJ2-5|TRBD1|TRBV2
CASTRQGIEKETQYF
TGTGCCAGCACACGACAGGGTATAGAGAAAGAGACCCAGTACTTC
>many|TRBJ1-1|TRBD1|TRBV29-1
CSCSQGGRGEAFF
TGCAGCTGTTCACAGGGGGGCCGTGGGGAAGCTTTCTTT
>NA|TRBJ1-1|NA|TRBV29-1
CSVGGGENTEAFF
TGCAGCGTTGGAGGAGGGGAGAACACTGAAGCTTTCTTT
>few|TRBJ1-1|NA|TRBV6-1
CASSERLGGLSKNTEAFF
TGTGCCAGCAGTGAAAGACTAGGTGGGTTGTCTAAGAACACTGAAGCTTTCTTT
>few|TRBJ1-4|NA|TRBV12-3/TRBV12-4
CASSPPGTANEKLFF
TGTGCCAGCAGTCCCCCCGGGACGGCTAATGAAAAACTGTTTTTT
>few|TRBJ2-3|NA|TRBV4-2
CASSQDYRGGPTDTQYF
TGTGCCAGCAGCCAAGATTACAGGGGGGGCCCCACAGATACGCAGTATTTT
>NA|TRBJ2-5|NA|TRBV12-3/TRBV12-4
CASRELVGETQYF
TGTGCCAGCAGAGAGCTAGTCGGTGAGACCCAGTACTTC
>NA|TRBJ1-5|NA|TRBV27
CASSLSGTSNQPQHF
TGTGCCAGCAGTTTATCCGGGACAAGCAATCAGCCCCAGCATTTT
>few|TRBJ2-4|NA|TRBV12-3/TRBV12-4
CASSLGLGNRDENIQYF
TGTGCCAGCAGTTTAGGACTGGGGAACAGGGACGAAAACATTCAGTACTTC
>NA|TRBJ2-7|NA|TRBV5-1
CASSSGSFGDEQYF
TGCGCCAGCAGCTCCGGGTCTTTTGGGGATGAGCAGTACTTC
>few|TRBJ1-5|NA|TRBV7-9
CASSYTHQPQHF
TGTGCCAGCAGCTACACCCACCAGCCCCAGCATTTT
>NA|TRBJ2-7|NA|TRBV5-1
CASSTTRGTYEQYF
TGCGCCAGCAGCACAACCCGAGGGACCTACGAGCAGTACTTC
>NA|TRBJ2-5|NA|TRBV4-2
CASSQDSFGQETQYF
TGTGCCAGCAGCCAAGATAGTTTCGGCCAAGAGACCCAGTACTTC
>NA|TRBJ2-1|TRBD2|TRBV2
CASSEARESLHEQFF
TGTGCCAGCAGTGAGGCGCGGGAGTCTCTCCATGAGCAGTTCTTC
>NA|TRBJ1-1|NA|TRBV25-1
CASSDRRGVNTEAFF
TGTGCCAGCAGTGACCGCAGGGGCGTGAACACTGAAGCTTTCTTT
>few|TRBJ1-5|NA|TRBV12-3/TRBV12-4
CASSRARQASNQPQHF
TGTGCCAGCAGCCGGGCCCGCCAGGCGAGCAATCAGCCCCAGCATTTT
>few|TRBJ2-7|NA|TRBV5-1
CASSSGLGKDEQYF
TGCGCCAGCAGCTCGGGACTTGGGAAGGACGAGCAGTACTTC
>few|TRBJ1-2|NA|TRBV18
CASSPGHQGYGYTF
TGTGCCAGCTCACCGGGTCACCAGGGCTATGGCTACACCTTC
>NA|TRBJ1-1|NA|TRBV9
CASSVAGGSVGTTEAFF
TGTGCCAGCAGCGTAGCTGGGGGAAGCGTGGGGACCACTGAAGCTTTCTTT
>NA|TRBJ2-5|NA|TRBV2
CASSEDSRETQYF
TGTGCCAGCAGTGAGGATTCGCGAGAGACCCAGTACTTC
>many|TRBJ2-7|NA|TRBV5-1
CASSFSGASYEQYF
TGCGCCAGCAGCTTTTCGGGGGCCTCCTACGAGCAGTACTTC
>few|TRBJ1-1|NA|TRBV29-1
CSPYREAFF
TGCAGCCCTTACAGGGAAGCTTTCTTT
>NA|TRBJ1-1|NA|TRBV9
CASSHRPGHTPQGTEAFF
TGTGCCAGCAGCCACCGGCCGGGCCATACCCCGCAGGGAACTGAAGCTTTCTTT
>NA|TRBJ1-1|NA|TRBV2
CAPGGWTERANTEAFF
TGTGCCCCGGGTGGCTGGACCGAGAGGGCAAACACTGAAGCTTTCTTT
>few|TRBJ2-7|TRBD2|TRBV29-1
CSVLGTTRDYEQYF
TGCAGCGTTCTCGGGACTACACGAGACTACGAGCAGTACTTC
>NA|TRBJ1-6|TRBD1|TRBV7-3
CASRRDRNSPLHF
TGTGCCAGCAGACGGGACAGAAATTCACCCCTCCACTTT
>few|TRBJ1-1|NA|TRBV5-1
CASSFSGLTEAFF
TGCGCCAGCAGCTTCTCAGGGCTAACTGAAGCTTTCTTT
>NA|TRBJ1-1|NA|TRBV5-1
CASSYDPSPNTEAFF
TGCGCCAGCAGCTACGACCCCTCACCGAACACTGAAGCTTTCTTT
>few|TRBJ2-1|NA|TRBV24-1
CATSSLLVRAEQFF
TGTGCCACCAGTTCCCTACTAGTTCGGGCAGAGCAGTTCTTC
>NA|TRBJ2-3|NA|TRBV20-1
CSALQRPPESTDTQYF
TGCAGTGCTCTCCAGAGACCTCCTGAGAGCACAGATACGCAGTATTTT
>NA|TRBJ2-1|NA|TRBV6-5
CASSRVSSGYNEQFF
TGTGCCAGCAGCCGCGTCAGCTCCGGCTACAATGAGCAGTTCTTC
>NA|TRBJ2-2|NA|TRBV9
CASSVGTLGELFF
TGTGCCAGCAGCGTGGGCACTCTGGGGGAGCTGTTTTTT
>NA|TRBJ2-1|NA|TRBV29-1
CSVDPLRRNEQFF
TGCAGCGTTGATCCTCTCCGTAGGAATGAGCAGTTCTTC
>many|TRBJ2-1|TRBD1|TRBV4-3
CASSQERTGGLGEQFF
TGCGCCAGCAGCCAAGAGAGGACAGGGGGACTTGGTGAGCAGTTCTTC
>NA|TRBJ2-3|NA|TRBV6-2/TRBV6-3
CASSYGPADTDTQYF
TGTGCCAGCAGTTACGGCCCGGCAGACACAGATACGCAGTATTTT